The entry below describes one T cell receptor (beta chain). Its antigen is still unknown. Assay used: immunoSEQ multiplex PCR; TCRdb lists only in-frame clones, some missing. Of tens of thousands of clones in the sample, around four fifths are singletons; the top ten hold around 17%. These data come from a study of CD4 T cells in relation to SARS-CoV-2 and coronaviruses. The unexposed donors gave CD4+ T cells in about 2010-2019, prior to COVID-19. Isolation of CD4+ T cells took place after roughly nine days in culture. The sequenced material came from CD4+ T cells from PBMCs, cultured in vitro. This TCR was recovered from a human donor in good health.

The CDR3 DNA is TGTGCCACCCCAACAGGAAGCTCCTACAATGAGCAGTTCTTC. Its translation is CATPTGSSYNEQFF. The chain carries TRBV24-1 and TRBJ2-1; TRBD1 is a possible D gene (5 bases). The germline V gene encodes CDR1 KGHDR and CDR2 SFDVKD. V was cut by 9 bases and J by 0 bases, with 11 bases left in between. The CDR3 loop spans 14 amino acids.